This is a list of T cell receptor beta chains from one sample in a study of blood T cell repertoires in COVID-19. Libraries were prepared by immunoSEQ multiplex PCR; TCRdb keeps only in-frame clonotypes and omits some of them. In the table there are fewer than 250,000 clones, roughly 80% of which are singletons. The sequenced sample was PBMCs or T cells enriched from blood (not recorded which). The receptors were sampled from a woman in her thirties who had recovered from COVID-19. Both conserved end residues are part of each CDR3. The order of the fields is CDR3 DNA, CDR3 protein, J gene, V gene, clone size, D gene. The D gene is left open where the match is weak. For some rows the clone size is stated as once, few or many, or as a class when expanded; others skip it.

CDR3 DNA: TGTGCCAGCAGGAGACAGGTACGGACAGATACGCAGTATTTT; CDR3 protein: CASRRQVRTDTQYF; J gene: TRBJ2-3; V gene: TRBV2; clone size: NA; D gene: NA
CDR3 DNA: TGTGCCAGCAGCCAAGACAGGTCTAGCGGCCAAGAGACCCAGTACTTC; CDR3 protein: CASSQDRSSGQETQYF; J gene: TRBJ2-5; V gene: TRBV3-1/TRBV3-2; clone size: once; D gene: TRBD2
CDR3 DNA: TGTGCCACCAGCAGCCCCCACGAGCGGGACTATGGCTACACCTTC; CDR3 protein: CATSSPHERDYGYTF; J gene: TRBJ1-2; V gene: TRBV15; clone size: NA; D gene: NA
CDR3 DNA: TGTGCCAGCAGCTTAGAGGCTAGCCCACTGGCTGTTTATGAGCAGTTCTTC; CDR3 protein: CASSLEASPLAVYEQFF; J gene: TRBJ2-1; V gene: TRBV7-2; clone size: NA; D gene: NA
CDR3 DNA: TGTGCCAGCAGCCCAGACAACGGGAGGGCCCTCGAGCAGTACTTC; CDR3 protein: CASSPDNGRALEQYF; J gene: TRBJ2-7; V gene: TRBV7-3; clone size: NA; D gene: TRBD2
CDR3 DNA: TGTGCCAGCATAGCACCTTCCTACGAGCAGTACTTC; CDR3 protein: CASIAPSYEQYF; J gene: TRBJ2-7; V gene: TRBV6-5; clone size: NA; D gene: NA
CDR3 DNA: TGTGCCATCAGTGATCAGGGGGCGGAACAGCCCCAGCATTTT; CDR3 protein: CAISDQGAEQPQHF; J gene: TRBJ1-5; V gene: TRBV10-3; clone size: NA; D gene: TRBD1
CDR3 DNA: TGTGCCAGCAGTATACCGGGACAGGGAACTGAAGCTTTCTTT; CDR3 protein: CASSIPGQGTEAFF; J gene: TRBJ1-1; V gene: TRBV28; clone size: NA; D gene: TRBD1
CDR3 DNA: TGCAGTGCTAGTATCCAGGGGAAGTACGAGCAGTACTTC; CDR3 protein: CSASIQGKYEQYF; J gene: TRBJ2-7; V gene: TRBV20-1; clone size: NA; D gene: NA
CDR3 DNA: TGTGCCACCAGCCGTACACTAGCCACCGCCCAGTATTTT; CDR3 protein: CATSRTLATAQYF; J gene: TRBJ2-3; V gene: TRBV15; clone size: NA; D gene: NA
CDR3 DNA: TGTGCCAGCTCACCTCCCAACTTTAACGAGCAGTACTTC; CDR3 protein: CASSPPNFNEQYF; J gene: TRBJ2-7; V gene: TRBV18; clone size: NA; D gene: NA
CDR3 DNA: TGTGCCAGCAGCTTAGCGACAGCCAGCAATCAGCCCCAGCATTTT; CDR3 protein: CASSLATASNQPQHF; J gene: TRBJ1-5; V gene: TRBV7-9; clone size: NA; D gene: NA
CDR3 DNA: TGTGCCAGCAGCCCCCGGTGGGGAAGACAGGGGAATGAGCAGTTCTTC; CDR3 protein: CASSPRWGRQGNEQFF; J gene: TRBJ2-1; V gene: TRBV14; clone size: NA; D gene: TRBD1
CDR3 DNA: TGCAGTGCTAGTAGAGTTAGTTCACCCCTCCACTTT; CDR3 protein: CSASRVSSPLHF; J gene: TRBJ1-6; V gene: TRBV20-1; clone size: NA; D gene: NA
CDR3 DNA: TGTGCCAGCAGTTACGTTCCAGCGGTCACCGGGGAGCTGTTTTTT; CDR3 protein: CASSYVPAVTGELFF; J gene: TRBJ2-2; V gene: TRBV6-5; clone size: NA; D gene: NA
CDR3 DNA: TGTGCCAGCAGCTTAGTTGCGGGGGGCAGCACAGATACGCAGTATTTT; CDR3 protein: CASSLVAGGSTDTQYF; J gene: TRBJ2-3; V gene: TRBV7-2; clone size: NA; D gene: TRBD2
CDR3 DNA: TGTGCCAGCAGGGCGGGACGTGAGCAGTTCTTC; CDR3 protein: CASRAGREQFF; J gene: TRBJ2-1; V gene: TRBV12-3/TRBV12-4; clone size: NA; D gene: NA
CDR3 DNA: TGTGCCAGCAGCGAGGGGGTCGGGCCCAGCTATGGCTACACCTTC; CDR3 protein: CASSEGVGPSYGYTF; J gene: TRBJ1-2; V gene: TRBV7-2; clone size: NA; D gene: NA
CDR3 DNA: TGTGCCAGCAGTTTAAGCGAGACCCAGTACTTC; CDR3 protein: CASSLSETQYF; J gene: TRBJ2-5; V gene: TRBV12-3/TRBV12-4; clone size: NA; D gene: NA
CDR3 DNA: TGTGCCAGCAGCATGACAGTGGGTGAAGCTTTCTTT; CDR3 protein: CASSMTVGEAFF; J gene: TRBJ1-1; V gene: TRBV7-9; clone size: NA; D gene: NA
CDR3 DNA: TGTGCCAGTAGGTCTAGCGGGAGCAGTGAGACCCAGTACTTC; CDR3 protein: CASRSSGSSETQYF; J gene: TRBJ2-5; V gene: TRBV19; clone size: once; D gene: TRBD2
CDR3 DNA: TGTGCCAGCAATCCCGGGGGGTCGACCGGGGAGCTGTTTTTT; CDR3 protein: CASNPGGSTGELFF; J gene: TRBJ2-2; V gene: TRBV7-2; clone size: NA; D gene: TRBD2
CDR3 DNA: TGTGCCAGCAGCCCTCGGGGGTTTTCGTCCTATGGCTACACCTTC; CDR3 protein: CASSPRGFSSYGYTF; J gene: TRBJ1-2; V gene: TRBV7-2; clone size: NA; D gene: NA
CDR3 DNA: TGTGCTAGTGGTTTGGTACTGCAGTCCAGCGGTAGCACTGAAGCTTTCTTT; CDR3 protein: CASGLVLQSSGSTEAFF; J gene: TRBJ1-1; V gene: TRBV12-5; clone size: NA; D gene: NA
CDR3 DNA: TGTGCCAGCAGTCTCTCGGGAGGGCCCCCCGGGGAGCTGTTTTTT; CDR3 protein: CASSLSGGPPGELFF; J gene: TRBJ2-2; V gene: TRBV25-1; clone size: NA; D gene: TRBD2
CDR3 DNA: TGTGCCAGCAGTAGAAGCACAGATACGCAGTATTTT; CDR3 protein: CASSRSTDTQYF; J gene: TRBJ2-3; V gene: TRBV5-5; clone size: NA; D gene: NA
CDR3 DNA: TGTGCCACCAGTGGCAGGGGCACCCTTTACGCTTCCTCAGATACGCAGTATTTT; CDR3 protein: CATSGRGTLYASSDTQYF; J gene: TRBJ2-3; V gene: TRBV24-1; clone size: NA; D gene: NA
CDR3 DNA: TGTGCCAGCAGTATGTCCTGGGGCAGCACTGAAGCTTTCTTT; CDR3 protein: CASSMSWGSTEAFF; J gene: TRBJ1-1; V gene: TRBV2; clone size: NA; D gene: NA